This T cell receptor (beta chain) was profiled in a study of T cell repertoires in cytomegalovirus infection. Study details: CMV epitopes in the study were HLA-C-restricted (recently identified) and HLA-B-restricted (well studied). Public signatures in TCR beta pointed to CMV infection and matching HLA type.

Notes on this clonotype: No antigen is known for it.

TCRdb re-derived calls from the reads in MiXCR, one entry per CDR3 protein. This repertoire shows about 310,000 distinct CDR3 sequences, approximately 25% found once; its top ten account for 10% to 15%. Between the trimmed V and J ends, which lost 5 bases and 1 base, there was a span of 13 bases. The CDR3 sequence is 16 residues long. Germline loops: CDR1 KGHDR, CDR2 SFDVKD. The input for sequencing was cultured PBMCs, taken from culture after CMV antigen stimulation. The chain has TRBV24-1 and TRBJ2-2, with a possible D match to TRBD1 (5 bases). This TCR came from a human donor in good health (CMV status not recorded). Some clones in this sample may be carry-over from other donors' samples. The CDR3 DNA is TGTGCCACCAGTGGAATGCGACAGAGGAACACCGGGGAGCTGTTTTTT. Its protein is CATSGMRQRNTGELFF.